The TCR beta chain under discussion was sequenced for a study of blood T cells in healthy people across ages. Next came a second PCR, run for about 7 to 12 cycles, which used a sample-barcoded 5' primer along with a J-beta primer mix. A single record per CDR3 protein comes from TCRdb applying MiXCR to the 5' RACE reads. The table has 780,000 or so distinct CDR3 sequences, about 53% seen once. Source material: blood. This receptor was identified in a man aged 80 or over in good health.

CDR3 in amino acids: CASSYARISYEQYF. CDR3 DNA sequence: TGTGCCAGCAGTTACGCGCGAATCTCCTACGAGCAGTACTTC. The genes are TRBV6-2 or TRBV6-3 and TRBJ2-7; no reliable D call. Trimming removed 2 bases from V and 0 bases from J, with 8 bases in between. CDR1 MNHEY and CDR2 SVGEGT come from the germline V gene. The CDR3 sequence is 14 residues long.